This T cell receptor (beta chain) was retrieved from a study of PD-1 blockade in classical Hodgkin lymphoma. Findings and caveats of the study: Factors driving the repertoire differences, possibly disease activity or prior therapy, remain undefined. While CD8+ TCR diversity did not rise significantly by C4D1, CD4+ TCR diversity did. Baseline diversity was lower in partial responders and progressors than complete responders.

The CDR3 loop spans 17 amino acids. The germline V gene has CDR1 SGHRS and CDR2 YFSETQ. V dropped 6 bases and J dropped 2; count of bases not matched to a gene: 11. TCRdb's table, derived via immunoSEQ multiplex PCR, lists solely in-frame clones and lacks some. The table has about 64,000 clones, roughly nine tenths seen once. Turning to this clone: Antigen: not known.

Time point described: cycle 4 day 1 (C4D1), after 5 to 7 weeks of nivolumab. The patients all showed relapse after autologous stem cell transplantation, while their brentuximab vedotin exposure varied. This clonotype originated in a human donor with classical Hodgkin lymphoma. The sample here was peripheral blood mononuclear cells (PBMCs), taken before the fourth cycle of nivolumab. The rearrangement links TRBV5-1 to TRBJ2-3, with TRBD2 matching 11 bases. CDR3 region: CASTSGISGGVTDTQYF. CDR3 nucleotides: TGCGCCAGCACCTCCGGGATTAGCGGGGGGGTCACAGATACGCAGTATTTT.